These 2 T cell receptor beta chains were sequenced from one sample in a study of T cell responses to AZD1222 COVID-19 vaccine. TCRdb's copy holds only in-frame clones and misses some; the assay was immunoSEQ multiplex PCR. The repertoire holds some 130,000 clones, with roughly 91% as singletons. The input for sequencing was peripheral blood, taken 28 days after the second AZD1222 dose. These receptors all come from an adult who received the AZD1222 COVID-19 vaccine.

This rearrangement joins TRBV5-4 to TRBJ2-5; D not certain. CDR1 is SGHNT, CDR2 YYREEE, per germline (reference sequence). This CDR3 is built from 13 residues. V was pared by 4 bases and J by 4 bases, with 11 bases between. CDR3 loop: CASSHENVETQYF. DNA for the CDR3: TGTGCCAGCAGCCACGAGAACGTAGAGACCCAGTACTTC.

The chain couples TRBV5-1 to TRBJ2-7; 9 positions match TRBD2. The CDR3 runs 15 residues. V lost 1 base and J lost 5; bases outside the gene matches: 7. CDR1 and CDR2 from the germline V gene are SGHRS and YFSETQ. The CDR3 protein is CASSLWAGGADEQYF. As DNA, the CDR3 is TGCGCCAGCAGCTTGTGGGCGGGGGGGGCCGACGAGCAGTACTTC. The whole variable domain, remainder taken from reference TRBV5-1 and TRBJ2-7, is KAGVTQTPRYLIKTRGQQVTLSCSPISGHRSVSWYQQTPGQGLQFLFEYFSETQRNKGNFPGRFSGRQFSNSRSEMNVSTLELGDSALYLCASSLWAGGADEQYFGPGTRLTVT.